A single sample gave rise to the 20 T cell receptor beta chains below, sequenced in a study of blood T cell repertoires in COVID-19. Clones were sequenced by immunoSEQ multiplex PCR, and TCRdb holds only the in-frame ones, with some missing. This table has 170,000 or so clones, 85% to 90% appearing once. Sequences were obtained from peripheral blood. Receptor source: a man over 45 with active or convalescent COVID-19.

J is TRBJ1-5 and V is TRBV28, with 7 bases matching TRBD1. J was trimmed by 2 bases and V by 5 bases; bases with no gene match: 3. Germline CDR1 reads MDHEN; CDR2 reads SYDVKM. The length of the CDR3 is 14 residues. CDR3 sequence (DNA): TGTGCCAGCAGTAAAGACAGGGGCAATCAGCCCCAGCATTTT. This sequence encodes CASSKDRGNQPQHF.

The table lists this clone with a count of one. V usage is TRBV3-1 (or the pseudogene TRBV3-2) and J usage is TRBJ1-1; 8 bases fit TRBD1. The CDR3 is 15 amino acids. V lost 5 bases, J lost 1 base, and 6 bases stayed unmatched. Germline V gene data show CDR1 as LGHDT and CDR2 as YNNKEL (reference sequence). The CDR3 sequence: CASSGWDRSNTEAFF. In nucleotides, the CDR3 is TGTGCCAGCAGCGGATGGGACAGGTCGAACACTGAAGCTTTCTTT.

This chain uses TRBV11-2 with TRBJ2-3; 8 bases fit TRBD1. The V segment lost 4 bases and the J segment 4 bases; nucleotides outside the gene matches: 7. This CDR3 region has 15 residues. Per the germline V gene, CDR1 is SGHAT and CDR2 is FQNNGV. For the CDR3, the DNA is TGTGCCAGCAGCTCCCAGGACAGGGTGGCAGATACGCAGTATTTT. Amino acids: CASSSQDRVADTQYF. The full variable domain, in which reference TRBV11-2 and TRBJ2-3 provide the parts outside the CDR3, is EAGVAQSPRYKIIEKRQSVAFWCNPISGHATLYWYQQILGQGPKLLIQFQNNGVVDDSQLPKDRFSAERLKGVDSTLKIQPAKLEDSAVYLCASSSQDRVADTQYFGPGTRLTVL.

This sequence joins TRBV7-9 and TRBJ1-4; 9 positions match TRBD1. Per germline, CDR1 SEHNR and CDR2 FQNEAQ (reference sequence). The CDR3 contains 15 residues. V lost 5 bases, J lost 8 bases, and 9 bases stayed unmatched. CDR3 bases: TGTGCCAGCAGCGCACTGGGACAGGGCAAAGAAAAACTGTTTTTT. Protein: CASSALGQGKEKLFF.

This sequence joins TRBV14 and TRBJ2-5; D is perhaps TRBD2 (6 bases). The CDR3 contains 16 residues. The germline V gene encodes CDR1 SGHDN and CDR2 FVKESK. Trimming removed 5 bases at V and 5 bases at J, with 21 bases between. CDR3 nucleotides: TGTGCCAGCAGCGCTACGCGACTAGTAATCACGGAGACCCAGTACTTC. This translates into CASSATRLVITETQYF.

The table lists this clone with a count of one. This chain uses TRBV9 with TRBJ2-2; 7 positions agree with TRBD1. V was clipped by 3 bases and J by 2 bases; unmatched bases: 4. Germline V CDR1 and CDR2: SGDLS, YYNGEE. The CDR3 has 15 residues. The CDR3 loop is CASSGQGVNTGELFF. In nucleotides, the CDR3 is TGTGCCAGCAGCGGCCAGGGGGTAAACACCGGGGAGCTGTTTTTT.

V usage is TRBV4-1 and J usage is TRBJ2-3; TRBD2 aligns across 9 bases. J lost 3 bases, V lost 4 bases, and 8 bases had no gene match. Germline V lookup: CDR1 MGHRA, CDR2 YSYEKL. The CDR3 contains 16 residues. CDR3 residues: CASSLGSLAGTDTQYF. The CDR3 coding sequence is TGCGCCAGCAGCCTGGGAAGTCTAGCGGGAACAGATACGCAGTATTTT.

The rearrangement joins TRBV2 to TRBJ2-5; 12 bases agree with TRBD1. This CDR3 contains 15 residues. Germline loops: CDR1 SNHLY, CDR2 FYNNEI. The ends lost 6 bases at V and 5 bases at J; junction bases unmatched: 7. CDR3 loop: CASSGGQGAWETQYF. CDR3 DNA sequence: TGTGCCAGCAGCGGGGGACAGGGGGCCTGGGAGACCCAGTACTTC. Using reference TRBV2 and TRBJ2-5 for the parts outside the CDR3, the full variable domain is EPEVTQTPSHQVTQMGQEVILRCVPISNHLYFYWYRQILGQKVEFLVSFYNNEISEKSEIFDDQFSVERPDGSNFTLKIRSTKLEDSAMYFCASSGGQGAWETQYFGPGTRLLVL.

The chain is built from TRBV5-4 and TRBJ2-3; 7 bases map to TRBD2. Trimming cost V 3 bases and J 3 bases; bases outside gene matches: 7. The CDR3 is made up of 15 amino acids. Germline CDR1 and CDR2: SGHNT and YYREEE (reference sequence). The CDR3 region is CASSSRAGETDTQYF. The DNA for the CDR3 is TGTGCCAGCAGCTCCCGGGCGGGAGAAACAGATACGCAGTATTTT.

The chain carries TRBV5-6 and TRBJ1-2; maybe TRBD1 (6 bases). V shed 4 bases and J shed 4 bases, with 14 bases lying between them. The CDR3 has 14 residues. Germline-derived CDR1 and CDR2 are SGHDT and YYEEEE. The CDR3 reads CASSRDGGTYGYTF. Written as DNA, the CDR3 is TGTGCCAGCAGCAGGGATGGGGGCACCTATGGCTACACCTTC.

The chain uses TRBV9 and TRBJ1-2; the D is unclear. V was shortened by 4 bases and J by 3 bases, with 13 bases between the two germline ends. Germline-derived CDR1 and CDR2 are SGDLS and YYNGEE. The CDR3 contains 14 residues. CDR3 loop: CASSRIGSDYGYTF. The CDR3 DNA reads as TGTGCCAGCAGCCGTATCGGCAGCGACTATGGCTACACCTTC.

This clone turned up a few times. This chain uses TRBV29-1 with TRBJ2-1; possibly TRBD1 for D (6 bases). There are 13 residues in the CDR3. The germline CDR1 and CDR2 sequences are SQVTM and ANQGSEA. The V gene lost 4 bases and the J gene lost 6 bases, with 13 bases spanning the gap. CDR3 in amino acids: CSVGGRGVNEQFF. CDR3 nucleotide sequence: TGCAGCGTTGGGGGCAGGGGCGTCAATGAGCAGTTCTTC.

This clone occurred once. The chain is built from TRBV7-2 and TRBJ1-5; D is perhaps TRBD1 (6 bases). This CDR3 spans 16 amino acids. Trimming removed 2 bases at V and 7 bases at J, with 18 bases between. Germline-derived CDR1 and CDR2 are SGHTA and FQGNSA. CDR3 DNA: TGTGCCAGCAGCTTAAACTGGGGCACGGGGGGCCAGCCCCAGCATTTT. Translation gives CASSLNWGTGGQPQHF. The full variable domain, its missing parts supplied by reference TRBV7-2 and TRBJ1-5, is GAGVSQSPSNKVTEKGKDVELRCDPISGHTALYWYRQSLGQGLEFLIYFQGNSAPDKSGLPSDRFSAERTGGSVSTLTIQRTQQEDSAVYLCASSLNWGTGGQPQHFGDGTRLSIL.

This clone occurred a few times. The V and J genes are TRBV3-1 (or the pseudogene TRBV3-2) and TRBJ2-7; 9 bases align to TRBD1. The CDR3 covers 16 residues. In germline, CDR1 is LGHDT, CDR2 YNNKEL (reference sequence). The V gene end was trimmed by 4 bases and the J gene end by 4 bases; junction bases not matched to a gene: 11. CDR3 amino acids: CASSPTSGTGLYEQYF. The DNA of the CDR3 is TGTGCCAGCAGCCCCACCTCCGGGACAGGGTTATACGAGCAGTACTTC.

The chain is built from TRBV19 and TRBJ1-1, with 10 positions matching TRBD1. The CDR3 has 16 residues. Trimming removed 6 bases from V and 1 base from J; junction bases left unmatched: 8. Germline V gene data show CDR1 as LNHDA and CDR2 as SQIVND (reference sequence). Here the CDR3 DNA reads TGTGCCAGTAGGCCCCGGGACAGGGGTGAGAACACTGAAGCTTTCTTT. It specifies CASRPRDRGENTEAFF.

This chain connects TRBV7-8 to TRBJ2-3, with 8 bases fitting TRBD1. This CDR3 has 14 residues. The trim removed 2 bases at V and 7 bases at J, leaving 5 bases unmatched. Germline V lookup: CDR1 SGHVS, CDR2 FQNEAQ. The CDR3 DNA is TGTGCCAGCAGCTTATCTACAGGGGGTAATACGCAGTATTTT. It yields the protein CASSLSTGGNTQYF.

CDR3 coding DNA: TGTGCCAGCAGCCCACTAGCGGGGGCCGACAATGAGCAGTTCTTC. Translated, it gives CASSPLAGADNEQFF. This chain links TRBV3-1 (or the pseudogene TRBV3-2) with TRBJ2-1; 11 bases align to TRBD2. Germline trimming cut 4 bases from V and 5 bases from J; bases unmatched to any gene: 4. The germline CDR1 and CDR2 sequences are LGHDT and YNNKEL (reference sequence). The CDR3 sequence is 15 residues long.

V is TRBV5-1 and J is TRBJ2-5; D perhaps matches TRBD2 (6 bases). Germline lookup yields CDR1 SGHRS and CDR2 YFSETQ. V lost 4 bases, J lost 2 bases, and 12 bases lay in between. This CDR3 has 14 amino acids. CDR3 bases: TGCGCCAGCAGCGCGGAGGGCGTTCAAGAGACCCAGTACTTC. This codes for CASSAEGVQETQYF. Combining the CDR3 with reference TRBV5-1 and TRBJ2-5 gives the whole variable domain KAGVTQTPRYLIKTRGQQVTLSCSPISGHRSVSWYQQTPGQGLQFLFEYFSETQRNKGNFPGRFSGRQFSNSRSEMNVSTLELGDSALYLCASSAEGVQETQYFGPGTRLLVL.

As to this clone: One end of the junction varies from germline; a read error may be responsible. This chain uses TRBV7-7 with TRBJ2-5; 14 bases are a match to TRBD2. Germline V CDR1 and CDR2: SSHAT, FNYEAQ (reference sequence). The CDR3 is 15 residues long. This chain's CDR3 is CASRPGLAGEETQYF. CDR3 in DNA: TGTGCTAGCAGACCGGGACTAGCGGGGGAAGAGACCCAGTACTTC. Together with reference TRBV7-7 and TRBJ2-5, the CDR3 gives the full variable domain: GAGVSQSPRYKVTKRGQDVTLRCDPISSHATLYWYQQALGQGPEFLTYFNYEAQPDKSGLPSDRFSAERPEGSISTLTIQRTEQRDSAMYRCASRPGLAGEETQYFGPGTRLLVL.

The J gene is TRBJ2-5, the V gene TRBV5-1; 7 nucleotides agree with TRBD1. This CDR3 contains 15 residues. V lost 0 bases to trimming and J lost 4 bases; unmatched junction nucleotides: 6. Germline V gene sequence: CDR1 SGHRS, CDR2 YFSETQ. CDR3 in amino acids: CASSLGQGNGETQYF. In DNA form, the CDR3 reads TGCGCCAGCAGCTTGGGACAGGGAAACGGAGAGACCCAGTACTTC.